These 16 T cell receptor beta chains came from one sample sequenced in a study of CD8 T cells in ankylosing spondylitis. For these TCRs, the target antigens are not known. TCRdb called the 5' RACE reads again in MiXCR, with one record for every CDR3 protein. This table has around 770,000 distinct CDR3 sequences, over 9.5% appearing once. Study-level findings and limits: Apparently characteristic of ankylosing spondylitis blood was a TCR beta motif (eight highly homologous variants).

Sequencing was performed on blood, either unsorted or a sorted T cell fraction (not recorded which). All receptors come from a male donor with ankylosing spondylitis.

The table lists this clonotype with a few counts. CDR3 nucleotide sequence: TGCGCCAGCAGCCCGCATGAGGGACAGCACCAAGAGACCCAGTACTTC. Its translation: CASSPHEGQHQETQYF. The gene calls are TRBV4-3 and TRBJ2-5; 7 bases match TRBD1. This CDR3 has 16 residues. Trimming cost V 4 bases and J 0 bases; bases outside gene matches: 8. Germline-derived CDR1 and CDR2 are LGHNA and YSLEER.

In its sample, this clonotype was seen many times. The rearrangement links TRBV7-9 to TRBJ1-1, with 7 positions matching TRBD1. V lost 1 base to trimming and J lost 4 bases; unmatched junction nucleotides: 3. Germline loops: CDR1 SEHNR, CDR2 FQNEAQ (reference sequence). This CDR3 contains 14 residues. The CDR3 protein is CASSLVSGGTEAFF. The DNA for the CDR3 is TGTGCCAGCAGCTTAGTTTCAGGGGGCACTGAAGCTTTCTTT. The complete variable domain, with remaining parts taken from reference TRBV7-9 and TRBJ1-1, reads DTGVSQNPRHKITKRGQNVTFRCDPISEHNRLYWYRQTLGQGPEFLTYFQNEAQLEKSRLLSDRFSAERPKGSFSTLEIQRTEQGDSAMYLCASSLVSGGTEAFFGQGTRLTVV.

The chain employs TRBV29-1 and TRBJ2-1; D gene ambiguous. CDR1 is SQVTM, CDR2 ANQGSEA, per germline. CDR3 length: 12 amino acids. Trimming pared 7 bases from V and 5 bases from J, leaving 12 bases between. This CDR3 is CSALSGNNEQFF. DNA for the CDR3: TGCAGCGCTCTCTCGGGTAACAATGAGCAGTTCTTC.

The chain links TRBV30 to TRBJ2-6; 13 bases are shared with TRBD2. The V gene end was trimmed by 0 bases and the J gene end by 8 bases; junction bases not matched to a gene: 10. Germline CDR1 and CDR2: GTSNPN and SVGIG (reference sequence). The CDR3 totals 18 residues. The CDR3 DNA sequence: TGTGCCTGGAGTGTAGGGGGACTAGCGGGGCTAGGATCCAACGTCCTGACTTTC. It translates to CAWSVGGLAGLGSNVLTF. Full variable domain (rest looked up from reference TRBV30 and TRBJ2-6): SQTIHQWPATLVQPVGSPLSLECTVEGTSNPNLYWYRQAAGRGLQLLFYSVGIGQISSEVPQNLSASRPQDRQFILSSKKLLLSDSGFYLCAWSVGGLAGLGSNVLTFGAGSRLTVL.

As for this clonotype: A read error may be the cause here, since a much bigger clone is one base away. The chain is built from TRBV29-1 and TRBJ2-3; TRBD2 agrees at 11 bases. The germline V gene has CDR1 SQVTM and CDR2 ANQGSEA. The CDR3 has 16 amino acids. The CDR3 DNA reads as TGCAGCATTGAGTTTAGCGGGAGGGAAGGCACAGATACGCAGTATTTT. This gives the protein CSIEFSGREGTDTQYF.

Here the CDR3 reads CATSSRVSEQYF. The CDR3 DNA reads TGTGCCACCAGTTCGAGGGTCTCCGAGCAGTACTTC. V usage is TRBV15 and J usage is TRBJ2-7, with D tentatively TRBD2 (5 bases). Trimming cost V 6 bases and J 6 bases, with 12 bases left between them. Germline V gene data show CDR1 as LNHNV and CDR2 as YYDKDF (reference sequence). There are 12 residues in the CDR3.

This clonotype was detected ten times or more. The chain uses TRBV4-2 and TRBJ1-1; no clear D. From germline, CDR1 is LGHNA and CDR2 YNFKEQ. The CDR3 runs to 14 residues. Between the trimmed V and J ends, which lost 8 bases and 0 bases, there was a span of 13 bases. CDR3 in amino acids: CASARGFLNTEAFF. For the CDR3, the DNA is TGTGCCAGCGCGAGAGGATTCTTGAACACTGAAGCTTTCTTT.

This clonotype was seen a few times. The CDR3 loop reads CATSTLAGGTDTQYF. Written as DNA, the CDR3 is TGTGCCACCAGCACTCTAGCGGGAGGCACAGATACGCAGTATTTT. This chain connects TRBV15 to TRBJ2-3; 10 bases agree with TRBD2. From germline, CDR1 is LNHNV and CDR2 YYDKDF (reference sequence). This CDR3 is built from 15 residues. The V segment lost 4 bases and the J segment 1 base; nucleotides outside the gene matches: 2.

This clonotype was seen a handful of times. The chain employs TRBV29-1 and TRBJ1-1, with D unclear. Germline assignment: CDR1 SQVTM and CDR2 ANQGSEA. There are 14 residues in the CDR3. Between the trimmed V and J ends, which lost 3 bases and 1 base, there was a span of 12 bases. In DNA, the CDR3 is TGCAGCGTTGACATCGAGCCTCAGAACACTGAAGCTTTCTTT. Translating gives CSVDIEPQNTEAFF. Variable domain in full (rest from reference TRBV29-1 and TRBJ1-1): SAVISQKPSRDICQRGTSLTIQCQVDSQVTMMFWYRQQPGQSLTLIATANQGSEATYESGFVIDKFPISRPNLTFSTLTVSNMSPEDSSIYLCSVDIEPQNTEAFFGQGTRLTVV.

V and J are TRBV5-1 and TRBJ2-3; TRBD1 might be the D (6 bases). Trimming cost V 7 bases and J 3 bases, with 24 bases left between them. CDR1 and CDR2 (germline): SGHRS, YFSETQ. The CDR3 has 17 residues. CDR3 loop: CASVVHPQTRGTDTQYF. The DNA for the CDR3 is TGCGCCAGCGTGGTCCACCCCCAAACTAGGGGGACAGATACGCAGTATTTT. The variable domain in full, completed from reference TRBV5-1 and TRBJ2-3, reads KAGVTQTPRYLIKTRGQQVTLSCSPISGHRSVSWYQQTPGQGLQFLFEYFSETQRNKGNFPGRFSGRQFSNSRSEMNVSTLELGDSALYLCASVVHPQTRGTDTQYFGPGTRLTVL.

This clonotype was counted ten times or more. The V gene is TRBV7-3, the J gene TRBJ2-1, with 10 bases fitting TRBD2. The CDR3 runs 16 residues. Unmatched junction bases numbered 2, after V lost 3 bases and J lost 0 bases. CDR1 SGHTA and CDR2 FQGTGA come from the germline V gene. The CDR3 DNA reads as TGTGCCAGCAGCTTTAGCGGGGGGAGCTCCTACAATGAGCAGTTCTTC. It translates to CASSFSGGSSYNEQFF.

This clonotype was seen only a few times. V usage is TRBV28 and J usage is TRBJ2-7; D remains ambiguous. V gave up 9 bases and J gave up 0 bases, with 12 bases separating them. The V gene's germline CDR1 is MDHEN and CDR2 SYDVKM. The CDR3 has 13 amino acids. The CDR3 DNA reads as TGTGCCAGTCTCGAGGCTACCTCCTACGAGCAGTACTTC. Residues: CASLEATSYEQYF.

A remark on this clonotype: The germline gene is not matched at one end of the junction; a read error may be the cause. The V gene is TRBV20-1, the J gene TRBJ1-5; unclear D gene. The CDR3 spans 15 residues. Looked up from germline, CDR1 is DFQATT and CDR2 is SNEGSKA (reference sequence). The CDR3 spells CSARGGEVKGQPKHF. CDR3 nucleotide sequence: TGCAGTGCTAGAGGGGGTGAGGTGAAGGGTCAGCCCAAGCATTTT.

The V gene is TRBV7-2, the J gene TRBJ1-2; 8 nucleotides agree with TRBD1. The CDR3 is 16 residues long. V trimming: 2 bases; J trimming: 6 bases; junction bases outside the gene matches: 11. The germline V gene encodes CDR1 SGHTA and CDR2 FQGNSA. For the CDR3, the DNA is TGTGCCAGCAGCTTACGGTTTGGACAGGGTAGTGATGGCTACACCTTC. This translates into CASSLRFGQGSDGYTF.

This clonotype was seen just once. The V gene is TRBV7-2, the J gene TRBJ2-5; 8 positions agree with TRBD1. V dropped 7 bases and J dropped 5; count of bases not matched to a gene: 6. This CDR3 spans 13 amino acids. The germline V gene encodes CDR1 SGHTA and CDR2 FQGNSA. This chain's CDR3 is CASNPGGAETQYF. CDR3 coding DNA: TGTGCCAGCAACCCAGGGGGCGCCGAGACCCAGTACTTC.

This clonotype was detected ten times or more. This rearrangement joins TRBV7-3 to TRBJ1-2; D not resolved. The CDR3 is made up of 13 amino acids. The germline CDR1 and CDR2 sequences are SGHTA and FQGTGA. V lost 3 bases and J lost 4, with 9 bases in between. The CDR3 is CASSLGKGYGYTF. CDR3 DNA: TGTGCCAGCAGCTTGGGGAAAGGCTATGGCTACACCTTC.